Each of the 3 T cell receptor beta chains below was sequenced from the same sample in a study of post-analysis software for immune sequencing data. The antigens of these receptors remain unknown. Libraries were made from TCR beta cDNA, and they carried unique molecular identifiers. In TCRdb, the PCR reads were re-called with MiXCR into one record per CDR3 protein. In the table there are roughly 400,000 distinct CDR3 sequences, approximately 42% of which are singletons. Notes on the study in general: Elevated frequency relative to controls characterized four or five TRBV segments in patients, TRBV5-6, TRBV5-1 and TRBV20-1 among them.

Sequenced sample: blood. Receptor source: a girl aged 2-10 years with multiple sclerosis.

The rearrangement joins TRBV6-1 to TRBJ1-1; D is uncertain. V was trimmed by 0 bases and J by 5 bases, leaving 10 bases between them. The CDR3 spans 14 residues. The V gene's germline CDR1 is MNHNS and CDR2 SASEGT. The CDR3 region is CASSEAGGKTEAFF. CDR3 bases: TGTGCCAGCAGTGAAGCGGGAGGTAAGACTGAAGCTTTCTTT.

This clonotype was counted between two and nine times. V is TRBV7-8 and J is TRBJ2-7; TRBD1 aligns across 8 bases. The CDR3 is made up of 16 amino acids. Germline assignment: CDR1 SGHVS and CDR2 FQNEAQ. J was trimmed by 3 bases and V by 1 base; bases with no gene match: 8. The CDR3 loop is CASSLETGAGLYEQYF. DNA of the CDR3: TGTGCCAGCAGCTTAGAGACAGGGGCAGGGCTCTACGAGCAGTACTTC.

This chain connects TRBV10-3 to TRBJ1-5; 9 bases line up with TRBD1. Losses at the gene ends were 6 bases for V and 4 bases for J; bases not matched to a gene: 7. CDR1 is ENHRY, CDR2 SYGVKD, per germline. The CDR3 has 15 residues. For the CDR3, the DNA is TGTGCCATCAGGGACGGGACAGGGCAAAATCAGCCCCAGCATTTT. It is translated as CAIRDGTGQNQPQHF.